The TCR beta chain under discussion was sequenced for a study of blood T cells in healthy people across ages. Germline V lookup: CDR1 ENHRY, CDR2 SYGVKD. The CDR3 contains 13 residues. Points from the study as a whole: TCR beta diversity tracked closely with naive T cell percentage.

With a J-beta primer mix and a sample-barcoded 5' primer, a second PCR ran roughly 6 to 11 cycles. TCRdb reprocessed the 5' RACE reads with MiXCR, giving one entry per CDR3 protein. The sample lists fewer than 800,000 distinct CDR3 sequences; around 21% were seen once. There are a few counts of this clonotype. Its antigen is as yet unknown. Compared with germline, one end of the junction differs, possibly owing to a read error. Sequenced input: blood. This receptor was identified in a man aged 65 to 85 in good health. The chain employs TRBV10-3 and TRBJ2-5, with D possibly being TRBD1 or TRBD2 (6 bases each). CDR3 region: CAIRGTPRETQCF. The DNA for the CDR3 is TGTGCCATCAGGGGGACACCTCGGGAGACCCAGTGCTTC.